Below are 25 T cell receptor beta chains sequenced from a single sample in a study of control samples from healthy donors and cancer patients. Sequencing used immunoSEQ multiplex PCR; TCRdb keeps in-frame clones, though not all of them. The table shows 210,000 or so clones, with about 90% occurring only once. The sequenced sample consisted of blood. Receptors originate from a man under 40 in good health.

This chain joins TRBV7-9 and TRBJ2-2; 15 bases are a match to TRBD2. There are 19 residues in the CDR3. The ends lost 4 bases at V and 0 bases at J; junction bases unmatched: 6. Germline V CDR1 and CDR2: SEHNR, FQNEAQ (reference sequence). This chain's CDR3 is CASSSGLAGGLTNTGELFF. DNA for the CDR3: TGTGCCAGCAGCTCTGGACTAGCGGGGGGGTTAACGAACACCGGGGAGCTGTTTTTT.

This chain links TRBV13 with TRBJ1-3; 7 bases line up with TRBD1. The germline V gene has CDR1 PRHDT and CDR2 FYEKMQ (reference sequence). V lost 10 bases, J lost 0 bases, and 9 bases stayed unmatched. This CDR3 is built from 15 residues. As DNA, the CDR3 is TGTGCCATCGCCATACAGGGGAACTCTGGAAACACCATATATTTT. Amino acid sequence: CAIAIQGNSGNTIYF.

This chain joins TRBV2 and TRBJ2-1; no clear D gene. CDR1 SNHLY and CDR2 FYNNEI come from the germline V gene. CDR3 size: 14 residues. V was shortened by 7 bases and J by 0 bases, with 10 bases between the two germline ends. CDR3 bases: TGTGCCAGCAAAATACAGAGCTCCTACAATGAGCAGTTCTTC. Residues: CASKIQSSYNEQFF.

This sequence joins TRBV15 and TRBJ2-7, with TRBD1 as a possible D gene (6 bases). The CDR3 covers 14 residues. Between the trimmed V and J ends, which lost 4 bases and 2 bases, there was a span of 12 bases. CDR1 is LNHNV, CDR2 YYDKDF, per germline (reference sequence). CDR3 in amino acids: CATSMGANTYEQYF. Here the CDR3 DNA reads TGTGCCACCAGCATGGGGGCCAATACCTACGAGCAGTACTTC.

This chain joins TRBV27 and TRBJ2-2, with TRBD2 identical over 16 bases. CDR3 length equals 21 residues. J lost 4 bases, V lost 3 bases, and 14 bases had no gene match. Germline CDR1 MNHEY, CDR2 SMNVEV (reference sequence). The CDR3 spells CASSFLPPGTSGGAATGELFF. CDR3 bases: TGTGCCAGCAGTTTCTTGCCACCCGGGACTAGCGGGGGGGCCGCCACCGGGGAGCTGTTTTTT.

The chain carries TRBV10-1 and TRBJ2-3; 13 bases fit TRBD2. CDR1 is WNHNN, CDR2 SYGVQD, per germline (reference sequence). After removal of 4 bases from V and 5 bases from J, the junction contained 6 bases not matched to a gene. This CDR3 is 16 amino acids long. The CDR3 DNA reads TGCGCCAGCAGTGCTTGGACTAGCGGGGGTATAGATACGCAGTATTTT. Amino acid sequence: CASSAWTSGGIDTQYF.

The chain uses TRBV6-1 and TRBJ2-3, with 10 positions matching TRBD2. The germline V gene encodes CDR1 MNHNS and CDR2 SASEGT. The CDR3 sequence is 17 residues long. V shed 4 bases, J shed 1 base, and the junction held 8 bases outside the gene matches. The CDR3 nucleotides are TGTGCCAGCAGTGCGGCCCTAGCGGGGGCGGGCACAGATACGCAGTATTTT. Translation: CASSAALAGAGTDTQYF.

The genes are TRBV4-1 and TRBJ2-7; the D is unclear. Per germline, CDR1 MGHRA and CDR2 YSYEKL. V was trimmed by 2 bases and J by 0 bases, leaving 8 bases between them. CDR3 length: 14 residues. This CDR3 is CASSQFGNSYEQYF. CDR3 bases: TGCGCCAGCAGCCAATTCGGTAACTCCTACGAGCAGTACTTC.

The chain employs TRBV14 and TRBJ2-7, with D possibly matching TRBD1 (6 bases). This CDR3 is built from 13 residues. Per germline, CDR1 SGHDN and CDR2 FVKESK. The V gene lost 4 bases and the J gene lost 3 bases, with 10 bases spanning the gap. The CDR3 reads CASSPGAGYEQYF. The DNA of the CDR3 is TGTGCCAGCAGCCCAGGGGCCGGCTACGAGCAGTACTTC.

The chain couples TRBV9 to TRBJ2-1; D is possibly TRBD1 (5 bases). The CDR3 has 14 amino acids. In germline, CDR1 is SGDLS, CDR2 YYNGEE. The V and J ends lost 0 bases and 5 bases respectively, with 9 bases between them. The CDR3 DNA reads TGTGCCAGCAGCGTAGCGGCAGGGAACAATGAGCAGTTCTTC. As protein: CASSVAAGNNEQFF. Supplemented by reference TRBV9 and TRBJ2-1, the full variable domain reads DSGVTQTPKHLITATGQRVTLRCSPRSGDLSVYWYQQSLDQGLQFLIQYYNGEERAKGNILERFSAQQFPDLHSELNLSSLELGDSALYFCASSVAAGNNEQFFGPGTRLTVL.

The CDR3 sequence is CASSLAPSGEYGTDTQYF. CDR3 nucleotide sequence: TGCGCCAGCAGCTTGGCTCCTAGCGGGGAGTACGGCACAGATACGCAGTATTTT. The chain uses TRBV5-1 and TRBJ2-3; TRBD2 matches at 9 bases. The CDR3 consists of 18 residues. V shed 0 bases and J 1 base; nucleotides not matched to a gene: 9. CDR1 is SGHRS, CDR2 YFSETQ, per germline. Full variable domain (missing parts from reference TRBV5-1 and TRBJ2-3): KAGVTQTPRYLIKTRGQQVTLSCSPISGHRSVSWYQQTPGQGLQFLFEYFSETQRNKGNFPGRFSGRQFSNSRSEMNVSTLELGDSALYLCASSLAPSGEYGTDTQYFGPGTRLTVL.

This chain connects TRBV12-5 to TRBJ2-7, with D maybe TRBD1 (5 bases). The CDR3 consists of 14 residues. The germline V and J ends were trimmed by 0 bases and 3 bases, with 9 bases remaining between them. Germline assignment: CDR1 LGHNT and CDR2 FRNRAP. The DNA of the CDR3 is TGTGCTAGTGGTTTGGTACCACAGGACTACGAGCAGTACTTC. This gives the protein CASGLVPQDYEQYF. Full variable domain (remainder filled in from reference TRBV12-5 and TRBJ2-7): DARVTQTPRHKVTEMGQEVTMRCQPILGHNTVFWYRQTMMQGLELLAYFRNRAPLDDSGMPKDRFSAEMPDATLATLKIQPSEPRDSAVYFCASGLVPQDYEQYFGPGTRLTVT.

The genes are TRBV3-1 (or the pseudogene TRBV3-2) and TRBJ2-7, with D possibly TRBD2 on 6 matching bases. Per the germline V gene, CDR1 is LGHDT and CDR2 is YNNKEL (reference sequence). The V gene lost 3 bases and the J gene lost 6 bases, with 12 bases spanning the gap. The CDR3 length is 13 residues. CDR3 coding DNA: TGTGCCAGCAGCCACCGACTAGTGCGCGAGCAGTACTTC. It specifies CASSHRLVREQYF.

V is TRBV19 and J is TRBJ2-3; 14 bases match TRBD2. V gave up 3 bases and J gave up 2 bases; unmatched junction bases: 10. This CDR3 is 19 amino acids long. CDR1 is LNHDA, CDR2 SQIVND, per germline (reference sequence). Here the CDR3 DNA reads TGTGCCAGTAGTATCAGGGGACTAGCGGGGGCGCGGACCACAGATACGCAGTATTTT. Amino acid sequence: CASSIRGLAGARTTDTQYF.

The V and J genes are TRBV5-1 and TRBJ2-3; 11 nucleotides match TRBD2. Looked up from germline, CDR1 is SGHRS and CDR2 is YFSETQ. J lost 0 bases, V lost 0 bases, and 6 bases had no gene match. The CDR3 contains 18 residues. CDR3 region: CASSLVIAGGRSTDTQYF. Written as DNA, the CDR3 is TGCGCCAGCAGCTTGGTCATAGCGGGGGGGCGGAGCACAGATACGCAGTATTTT. Combining the CDR3 with reference TRBV5-1 and TRBJ2-3 gives the whole variable domain KAGVTQTPRYLIKTRGQQVTLSCSPISGHRSVSWYQQTPGQGLQFLFEYFSETQRNKGNFPGRFSGRQFSNSRSEMNVSTLELGDSALYLCASSLVIAGGRSTDTQYFGPGTRLTVL.

The J gene is TRBJ1-1, the V gene TRBV9; D gene unclear. Germline assignment: CDR1 SGDLS and CDR2 YYNGEE. Trimming removed 0 bases at V and 1 base at J, with 7 bases between. The CDR3 covers 14 residues. CDR3: CASSVAVGNTEAFF. As DNA, the CDR3 is TGTGCCAGCAGCGTAGCCGTCGGGAACACTGAAGCTTTCTTT.

The chain carries TRBV2 and TRBJ1-1; 7 bases align to TRBD1. The CDR3 is 13 amino acids. V shed 6 bases, J shed 6 bases, and the junction held 7 bases outside the gene matches. Germline V gene lookup returns CDR1 SNHLY and CDR2 FYNNEI. CDR3 in amino acids: CASRGAGGAEAFF. The CDR3 coding sequence is TGTGCCAGCAGGGGCGCAGGGGGGGCTGAAGCTTTCTTT.

The V call is TRBV9, the J call TRBJ2-2; weak D call: TRBD2 (6 bases). There are 16 residues in the CDR3. Germline CDR1 and CDR2: SGDLS and YYNGEE. The V and J ends lost 2 bases and 0 bases respectively, with 11 bases between them. DNA of the CDR3: TGTGCCAGCAGCGTCCGTGGAGGGGCGAACACCGGGGAGCTGTTTTTT. Its protein is CASSVRGGANTGELFF.

Only one count was recorded for this clone. The gene calls are TRBV6-6 and TRBJ2-6; the D is unclear. The CDR3 runs 16 residues. V gave up 8 bases and J gave up 0 bases, with 14 bases separating them. Germline V gene lookup returns CDR1 MNHNY and CDR2 SVGAGI (reference sequence). The CDR3 region has the DNA TGTGCCAGCCAGTCGGGTCGACACTCTGGGGCCAACGTCCTGACTTTC. Translated: CASQSGRHSGANVLTF.

The chain has TRBV14 and TRBJ1-4; perhaps TRBD1 as D (5 bases). CDR1 is SGHDN, CDR2 FVKESK, per germline. The CDR3 has 15 residues. Trimming removed 1 base at V and 8 bases at J, with 14 bases between. CDR3 nucleotides: TGTGCCAGCAGCCAAGCCCCTATCCGGGGGGAAAAACTGTTTTTT. The encoded protein is CASSQAPIRGEKLFF.

The chain uses TRBV7-9 and TRBJ1-4, with D tentatively TRBD1 (6 bases). The CDR3 extends over 14 amino acids. Germline V gene data show CDR1 as SEHNR and CDR2 as FQNEAQ (reference sequence). Between the trimmed V and J ends, which lost 5 bases and 4 bases, there was a span of 11 bases. CDR3: CASSQDSVNEKLFF. The CDR3 region has the DNA TGTGCCAGCAGCCAGGACAGTGTTAATGAAAAACTGTTTTTT.

The CDR3 nucleotides are TGTGCCAGTAGTGATATAGCGGGGGACGCAGATACGCAGTATTTT. Its translation is CASSDIAGDADTQYF. The V and J genes are TRBV19 and TRBJ2-3; 9 bases align to TRBD2. V gave up 5 bases and J gave up 4 bases; unmatched junction bases: 7. The V gene's germline CDR1 is LNHDA and CDR2 SQIVND (reference sequence). The CDR3 extends over 15 amino acids.

V is TRBV2 and J is TRBJ1-2, with D possibly being TRBD1 (5 bases). This CDR3 region has 14 residues. Trimming left V 6 bases short and J 2 bases short, with 13 bases between. Germline CDR1 is SNHLY and CDR2 is FYNNEI. DNA of the CDR3: TGTGCCAGCAGCCGGGCGACAGAGAACTATGGCTACACCTTC. It codes for CASSRATENYGYTF.

This chain joins TRBV19 and TRBJ1-1; 8 bases line up with TRBD1. In germline, CDR1 is LNHDA, CDR2 SQIVND (reference sequence). Trimming took 6 bases from V and 4 from J; bases not matched to a gene: 4. The CDR3 has 13 amino acids. The CDR3 sequence is CASRTGEGTEAFF. In DNA, the CDR3 is TGTGCCAGTAGGACAGGGGAAGGCACTGAAGCTTTCTTT.

This chain uses TRBV14 with TRBJ1-1; 10 nucleotides agree with TRBD1. With 4 bases clipped from V and 4 bases from J, the junction kept 9 bases outside the gene matches. This CDR3 comprises 16 residues. Germline values: CDR1 SGHDN, CDR2 FVKESK. This CDR3 reads CASSPMIRTGGTEAFF. In DNA form, the CDR3 reads TGTGCCAGCAGCCCAATGATTCGGACAGGGGGCACTGAAGCTTTCTTT.